These T cell receptor beta chains were read from a single sample in a study of cytomegalovirus exposure and HLA in healthy donors. Produced via immunoSEQ multiplex PCR; TCRdb's table is partial and in-frame only. The sample lists about 120,000 clones; approximately 80% were seen once. Sequenced input: PBMCs. The receptor set was obtained from a man aged 35 to 55 in good health and CMV-seronegative. Each CDR3 is given without its conserved first and last residue. Each record gives: J gene, V gene, CDR3 protein.

j_gene: TRBJ1-1; v_gene: TRBV2; CDR3aa: ASAGIYPEAF
j_gene: TRBJ2-7; v_gene: TRBV7-9; CDR3aa: ASSLDAGDREKQY
j_gene: TRBJ1-2; v_gene: TRBV9; CDR3aa: ASSPTGSGYGYT
j_gene: TRBJ2-7; v_gene: TRBV7-6; CDR3aa: ASSLASTGGNEQY
j_gene: TRBJ2-3; v_gene: TRBV7-2; CDR3aa: ASSSPGGPADTQY
j_gene: TRBJ1-1; v_gene: TRBV4-3; CDR3aa: ASSQDRGTALNTEAF
j_gene: TRBJ2-2; v_gene: TRBV10-3; CDR3aa: AISENRATGELF
j_gene: TRBJ1-2; v_gene: TRBV28; CDR3aa: ASSTLGEVGYGYT
j_gene: TRBJ1-2; v_gene: TRBV25-1; CDR3aa: ASSWSGGYGYT
j_gene: TRBJ2-5; v_gene: TRBV30; CDR3aa: AWSVGGTTQY
j_gene: TRBJ2-1; v_gene: TRBV19; CDR3aa: ASSSTSGSLDEQF
j_gene: TRBJ1-2; v_gene: TRBV5-4; CDR3aa: ASSSDRLLYYGYT
j_gene: TRBJ2-2; v_gene: TRBV7-9; CDR3aa: ASSLDGNTGELF
j_gene: TRBJ2-6; v_gene: TRBV7-8; CDR3aa: ASSLGPQSSSGANVLT
j_gene: TRBJ2-6; v_gene: TRBV29-1; CDR3aa: SVAGSGTAHSGANGLT
j_gene: TRBJ1-1; v_gene: TRBV9; CDR3aa: ASSVGGRNTEAF
j_gene: TRBJ2-4; v_gene: TRBV29-1; CDR3aa: SVEVQVRGSQY
j_gene: TRBJ2-1; v_gene: TRBV9; CDR3aa: ASSVFGQGRIDEQF
j_gene: TRBJ1-1; v_gene: TRBV19; CDR3aa: ASSMEEVAEAF
j_gene: TRBJ2-3; v_gene: TRBV5-4; CDR3aa: ASSLGGGLTDTQY
j_gene: TRBJ2-5; v_gene: TRBV5-6; CDR3aa: ASSLGRGLETQY
j_gene: TRBJ2-7; v_gene: TRBV6-5; CDR3aa: ASMGTPTYEQY
j_gene: TRBJ2-3; v_gene: TRBV28; CDR3aa: ASSFGPGPS
j_gene: TRBJ2-3; v_gene: TRBV30; CDR3aa: AWSVQGVGTDTQY
j_gene: TRBJ2-7; v_gene: TRBV6-5; CDR3aa: ASSQRQGGYEQY
j_gene: TRBJ2-2; v_gene: TRBV6-1; CDR3aa: ASSSLVDTGELF
j_gene: TRBJ1-6; v_gene: TRBV30; CDR3aa: AWSVRTGGNSPLH
j_gene: TRBJ1-2; v_gene: TRBV5-1; CDR3aa: ASSLEAVGADGYT
j_gene: TRBJ2-1; v_gene: TRBV5-6; CDR3aa: ASSLSTSGIGRDEQF
j_gene: TRBJ2-7; v_gene: TRBV5-1; CDR3aa: ASSLARQDGGEQY
j_gene: TRBJ2-5; v_gene: TRBV10-1; CDR3aa: ASSGLIAGTQETQY
j_gene: TRBJ1-3; v_gene: TRBV27; CDR3aa: ASSSTYSSGNTIY
j_gene: TRBJ1-5; v_gene: TRBV7-8; CDR3aa: ASSLALSNQPQH
j_gene: TRBJ2-1; v_gene: TRBV29-1; CDR3aa: SVADRAYNEQF
j_gene: TRBJ1-2; v_gene: TRBV18; CDR3aa: ASSPPQVVGYT
j_gene: TRBJ1-5; v_gene: TRBV27; CDR3aa: ASSYGQGGQPQH
j_gene: TRBJ1-1; v_gene: TRBV18; CDR3aa: ASSQNSGKEAF
j_gene: TRBJ1-4; v_gene: TRBV7-2; CDR3aa: ASSFVQGNEKLF
j_gene: TRBJ1-1; v_gene: TRBV2; CDR3aa: ATRGREAF
j_gene: TRBJ2-7; v_gene: TRBV4-3; CDR3aa: ASSLGQGAHEQY
j_gene: TRBJ1-6; v_gene: TRBV30; CDR3aa: AWSRDRRNSPLH
j_gene: TRBJ2-7; v_gene: TRBV6-6; CDR3aa: ASSNPAGTGPYEQY
j_gene: TRBJ2-3; v_gene: TRBV30; CDR3aa: AWSGGRTDTQY
j_gene: TRBJ1-4; v_gene: TRBV19; CDR3aa: ASSRILNEKLF
j_gene: TRBJ2-7; v_gene: TRBV7-9; CDR3aa: ASSFADRGRQY
j_gene: TRBJ2-7; v_gene: TRBV27; CDR3aa: ASSRAGLPYEQY
j_gene: TRBJ1-3; v_gene: TRBV9; CDR3aa: ASSVAVGAVGNTIY